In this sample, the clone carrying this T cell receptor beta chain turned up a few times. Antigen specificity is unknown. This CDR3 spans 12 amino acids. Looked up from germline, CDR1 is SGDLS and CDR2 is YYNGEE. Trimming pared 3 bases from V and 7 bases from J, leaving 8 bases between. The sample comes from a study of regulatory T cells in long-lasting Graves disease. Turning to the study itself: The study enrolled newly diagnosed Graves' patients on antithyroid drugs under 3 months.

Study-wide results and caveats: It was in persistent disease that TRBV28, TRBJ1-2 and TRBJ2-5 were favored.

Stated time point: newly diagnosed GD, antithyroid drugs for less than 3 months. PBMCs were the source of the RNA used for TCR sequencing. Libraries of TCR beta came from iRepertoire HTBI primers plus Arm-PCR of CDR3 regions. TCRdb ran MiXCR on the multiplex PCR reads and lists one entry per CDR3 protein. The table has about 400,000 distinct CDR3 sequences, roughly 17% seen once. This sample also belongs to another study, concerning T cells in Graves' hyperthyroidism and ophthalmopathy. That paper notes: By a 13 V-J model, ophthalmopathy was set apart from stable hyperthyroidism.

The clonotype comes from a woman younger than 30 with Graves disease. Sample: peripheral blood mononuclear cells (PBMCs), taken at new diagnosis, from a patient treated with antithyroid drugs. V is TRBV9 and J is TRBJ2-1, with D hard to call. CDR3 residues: CASSESGNEQFF. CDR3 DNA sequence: TGTGCCAGCAGCGAAAGTGGGAATGAGCAGTTCTTC. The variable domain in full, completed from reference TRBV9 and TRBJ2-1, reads DSGVTQTPKHLITATGQRVTLRCSPRSGDLSVYWYQQSLDQGLQFLIQYYNGEERAKGNILERFSAQQFPDLHSELNLSSLELGDSALYFCASSESGNEQFFGPGTRLTVL.